This paragraph covers one TCR beta chain sequence. The assay was immunoSEQ multiplex PCR, and TCRdb's table has in-frame clones only and misses some. The table shows tens of thousands of clones, with around 93% occurring only once. This specimen belongs to a study of blood T cell repertoires in COVID-19. Study in general: In each case, the material was cDNA or gDNA derived from T cells, B-cell-depleted T cells, or PBMCs.

Sequenced material: peripheral blood. The TCR originated in a human donor with active COVID-19. The donor label of this sample is uncertain.

The CDR3 nucleotides are TGTGCCAGCTCACTAGACAGGGGAGTCAACACTGAAGCTTTCTTT. Residues: CASSLDRGVNTEAFF. The chain uses TRBV18 and TRBJ1-1, with 8 bases identical to TRBD1. From germline, CDR1 is KGHSH and CDR2 LQKENI. With 4 bases clipped from V and 2 bases from J, the junction kept 6 bases outside the gene matches. CDR3 length equals 15 residues.